This TCR beta chain is drawn from a study of T cells in Graves' hyperthyroidism and ophthalmopathy. On the study more broadly: Before any treatment, at initial diagnosis, peripheral blood was collected. Study results and caveats: Ophthalmopathy, which appeared later, was predicted by the model a median roughly 6.5 months before onset.

Authors of the study amplified TCR beta CDR3 regions from RNA transcripts. The study used the HTBI primer set for a first-round RT-PCR of the TCR CDR3. TCRdb ran MiXCR on the multiplex PCR reads and lists one entry per CDR3 protein. This table has some 490,000 distinct CDR3 sequences, around a fifth appearing once. This clonotype was observed a handful of times. Its antigen is unknown. The V end was cut by 6 bases, the J end by 4 bases, with 23 bases between. The CDR3 is 17 amino acids. The germline CDR1 and CDR2 sequences are MNHEY and SVGEGT. The TCR comes from a woman aged 65 to 85 with Graves' ophthalmopathy. V usage is TRBV6-2 or TRBV6-3 and J usage is TRBJ2-3, with D unresolved. Sequenced input: blood. For the CDR3, the DNA is TGTGCCAGCAGCTTCTCCGGCCTAGAACTTGGCTCAGATACGCAGTATTTT. Its translation: CASSFSGLELGSDTQYF.